The source of this TCR beta chain is a study of memory CD4+ T cells and cytomegalovirus serostatus. The study's findings and limits: Each of approximately 61 CMV-associated TCRbeta sequences occurred in one to five individuals.

Using immunoSEQ multiplex PCR, the repertoire was profiled, and TCRdb retains in-frame clones only, with some absent. The sample lists under 50,000 clones, 60% to 85% occurring once. V lost 1 base and J lost 7, with 11 bases in between. Germline CDR1 SGHDN, CDR2 FVKESK. The CDR3 is made up of 14 amino acids. About this clone itself: What it recognizes is unknown.

The sort gate was single viable CD3+CD4+CD8-CD45RO+ cells for memory CD4+ T cells. The origin of this receptor is an adult in good health and CMV-seronegative. The rearrangement links TRBV14 to TRBJ2-1; no firm D call. Sequencing was carried out using memory CD4+ T cells from blood. CDR3 sequence (DNA): TGTGCCAGCAGCCAAGTCCGAGAGGTGAATGAGCAGTTCTTC. This encodes CASSQVREVNEQFF.